This TCR beta chain was sequenced in a study of identical twins. Study-wide findings and caveats: Recombination models fit unrelated individuals' TCR alpha sharing but underestimated twins'.

This clonotype was seen many times. Its specificity is not known. One entry per CDR3 protein results from TCRdb running MiXCR on the 5' RACE reads. This repertoire shows more than 200,000 distinct CDR3 sequences, over 13% found once; its top ten account for approximately 8.8%. This CDR3 has 15 amino acids. Trimming removed 5 bases from V and 4 bases from J; junction bases left unmatched: 7. The TCR comes from a woman younger than 30 in good health. The specimen sequenced was memory (CD45RO+) T cells sorted from blood. The rearrangement links TRBV12-3 or TRBV12-4 to TRBJ2-1, with 8 bases that match TRBD2. CDR3 DNA: TGTGCCAGCAGTCGAGCTAGCGGGTATTACAATGAGCAGTTCTTC. Its protein is CASSRASGYYNEQFF.